Listed below are T cell receptor beta chains from one sample, sequenced in a study of cytomegalovirus exposure and HLA in healthy donors. Sequencing used immunoSEQ multiplex PCR; TCRdb keeps in-frame clones, though not all of them. The sample has roughly 110,000 clones, more than 60% seen once. The sequencing input was PBMCs. The source is a woman between 50 and 59 years old in good health and CMV-seropositive. Both conserved end residues are part of each CDR3. The D gene is left open where the match is weak. Only some rows state a clone size, as once, few, many or a class for expanded clones.

v_call	j_call	d_call	clone_size	cdr3_aa	cdr3_nt
TRBV5-6	TRBJ1-4	-	-	CASSLAGEVPNEKLFF	TGTGCCAGCAGCTTGGCCGGGGAGGTACCTAATGAAAAACTGTTTTTT
TRBV2	TRBJ2-2	-	-	CASRESSIGELFF	TGTGCCAGCAGGGAAAGCTCAATAGGGGAGCTGTTTTTT
TRBV7-2	TRBJ1-2	TRBD1	-	CASSLNRGRGVRF	TGTGCCAGCAGCTTAAACAGGGGGCGCGGGGTACGCTTC
TRBV9	TRBJ2-1	-	-	CASSVEGSGRVLRNEQFF	TGTGCCAGCAGCGTAGAAGGGTCGGGCAGGGTCCTCCGCAATGAGCAGTTCTTC
TRBV28	TRBJ1-2	-	-	CASLMGPANGYTF	TGTGCCAGCCTAATGGGGCCTGCGAATGGCTACACCTTC
TRBV18	TRBJ1-2	TRBD1	-	CASSPDRDGYTF	TGTGCCAGCTCACCCGACAGGGATGGCTACACCTTC
TRBV6-1	TRBJ1-2	-	-	CASGFGGAALRTF	TGTGCCAGCGGGTTTGGGGGGGCTGCGCTAAGGACCTTC
TRBV7-9	TRBJ2-7	-	-	CASSETIYEQYF	TGTGCCAGCTCCGAGACAATCTACGAGCAGTACTTC
TRBV6-1	TRBJ2-7	-	few	CASSELGLGIYEQYF	TGTGCCAGCAGTGAATTGGGGCTAGGCATCTACGAGCAGTACTTC
TRBV29-1	TRBJ2-1	TRBD2	-	CSVDFLAGGPDEQFF	TGCAGCGTTGATTTCCTAGCGGGGGGGCCAGACGAGCAGTTCTTC
TRBV10-3	TRBJ1-2	TRBD1	-	CAISYYRGQGYDGYTF	TGTGCCATCAGTTACTACCGGGGACAGGGGTATGATGGCTACACCTTC
TRBV6-1	TRBJ1-2	-	once	CASRSIGGAPGYTF	TGTGCCAGCAGATCCATTGGGGGGGCTCCTGGCTACACCTTC
TRBV30	TRBJ2-3	-	-	CAWSFLGRGTDTQYF	TGTGCCTGGAGTTTTCTGGGCAGGGGCACAGATACGCAGTATTTT
TRBV11-2	TRBJ2-7	TRBD2	-	CASSPSGDSYEQYF	TGTGCCAGCAGTCCTAGCGGGGACTCCTACGAGCAGTACTTC
TRBV6-1	TRBJ2-3	TRBD1	-	CAIDGGQYTDTQYF	TGTGCCATCGATGGGGGACAGTACACAGATACGCAGTATTTT
TRBV7-7	TRBJ2-2	-	-	CASSSGQGSTGELFF	TGTGCCAGCAGCTCCGGCCAGGGTTCCACCGGGGAGCTGTTTTTT
TRBV2	TRBJ2-5	TRBD2	-	CASQRRGQETQYF	TGTGCCAGCCAGCGGCGGGGGCAAGAGACCCAGTACTTC
TRBV7-6	TRBJ2-3	TRBD2	-	CASSLGPRRGGPTDTQYF	TGTGCCAGCAGCTTAGGCCCTAGGCGGGGGGGCCCGACAGATACGCAGTATTTT
TRBV7-2	TRBJ2-2	-	-	CASSLSRNTGELFF	TGTGCCAGCAGCTTATCCAGAAACACCGGGGAGCTGTTTTTT
TRBV6-6	TRBJ1-1	-	-	CASSYLPGSEAFF	TGTGCCAGCAGTTACCTCCCAGGCTCTGAAGCTTTCTTT
TRBV7-9	TRBJ2-2	-	-	CSSSLIRGTGELFF	TGTTCCAGCAGCTTAATAAGGGGAACCGGGGAGCTGTTTTTT
TRBV6-5	TRBJ2-6	-	few	CASTTGLSGANVLTF	TGTGCCAGTACGACAGGCCTCTCTGGGGCCAACGTCCTGACTTTC
TRBV7-2	TRBJ2-1	TRBD1	-	CASSLVGQGAYNEQFF	TGTGCCAGCAGCTTAGTAGGACAGGGAGCCTACAATGAGCAGTTCTTC
TRBV5-1	TRBJ2-3	TRBD2	-	CASSQTSGGAQDTQYF	TGCGCCAGCAGCCAAACTAGCGGGGGGGCCCAAGATACGCAGTATTTT
TRBV7-8	TRBJ2-2	-	-	CASSLTGLATGELFF	TGTGCCAGCAGCTTAACAGGGTTGGCCACCGGGGAGCTGTTTTTT
TRBV7-3	TRBJ2-5	TRBD2	-	CASSPRLAGEETQYF	TGTGCCAGCAGCCCCCGACTAGCGGGGGAGGAGACCCAGTACTTC
TRBV21-1	TRBJ2-7	-	once	CASAWPRDSLEQYF	TGTGCCAGCGCTTGGCCCCGGGACAGCCTAGAGCAGTACTTC
TRBV18	TRBJ1-4	TRBD1	few	CASSPPGQGSTNEKLFF	TGTGCCAGCTCACCACCGGGACAGGGATCAACTAATGAAAAACTGTTTTTT
TRBV27	TRBJ1-1	-	-	CASSPNTGEAFF	TGTGCCAGCAGCCCTAATACGGGTGAAGCTTTCTTT
TRBV7-2	TRBJ2-5	TRBD2	-	CASSGGRASGNQETQYF	TGTGCCAGCAGCGGAGGTAGGGCTAGCGGAAACCAAGAGACCCAGTACTTC
TRBV5-6	TRBJ2-7	-	-	CASSSLDRNPPYEQYF	TGTGCCAGCAGCTCGTTGGACAGAAACCCACCCTACGAGCAGTACTTC
TRBV10-1	TRBJ1-1	-	-	CARSWGGMNTEAFF	TGCGCCAGGTCTTGGGGGGGGATGAACACTGAAGCTTTCTTT
TRBV5-5	TRBJ2-5	-	-	CASSLAGATLQETQYF	TGTGCCAGCAGCTTGGCCGGAGCAACTCTTCAAGAGACCCAATACTTC
TRBV21-1	TRBJ2-1	-	-	CASSKARLAGGFSYNEQFF	TGTGCCAGCAGCAAAGCGCGACTAGCGGGGGGCTTCTCCTACAATGAGCAGTTCTTC
TRBV5-1	TRBJ1-1	-	-	CASSLLMNTEAFF	TGCGCCAGCAGCTTACTAATGAACACTGAAGCTTTCTTT
TRBV2	TRBJ2-5	-	few	CASSEQGWETQYF	TGTGCCAGCAGTGAGCAGGGCTGGGAGACCCAGTACTTC
TRBV6-4	TRBJ1-1	TRBD1	few	CASSELGQGNTEAFF	TGTGCCAGCAGTGAATTGGGACAGGGAAACACTGAAGCTTTCTTT
TRBV28	TRBJ2-2	TRBD1	-	CASSLLQGVPELFF	TGTGCCAGCAGTTTACTACAGGGGGTGCCTGAGCTGTTTTTT
TRBV5-1	TRBJ2-2	TRBD1	few	CASSRDRVTGELFF	TGCGCCAGCAGCAGGGACAGAGTGACCGGGGAGCTGTTTTTT
TRBV5-1	TRBJ2-1	-	-	CASSLGAGEQFF	TGCGCCAGCAGCTTGGGGGCGGGGGAGCAGTTCTTC
TRBV9	TRBJ1-2	-	-	CASSVGGTPYGYTF	TGTGCCAGCAGCGTCGGCGGCACCCCTTATGGCTACACCTTC
TRBV7-8	TRBJ1-4	TRBD1	-	CASSLGAGQGADEKLFF	TGTGCCAGCAGCTTAGGCGCTGGGCAGGGGGCGGATGAAAAACTGTTTTTT
TRBV19	TRBJ2-2	TRBD1	-	CASKGQGLVPGELFF	TGTGCCTCCAAAGGACAGGGGTTAGTTCCCGGGGAGCTGTTTTTT
TRBV10-3	TRBJ2-7	-	-	CAISESAQGPYEQYF	TGTGCCATCAGTGAGTCGGCACAGGGCCCCTACGAGCAGTACTTC
TRBV18	TRBJ2-7	TRBD1	-	CASSSQGTYEQYF	TGTGCCAGCTCATCACAGGGGACCTACGAGCAGTACTTC
TRBV2	TRBJ1-6	-	-	CASSLGSPLHF	TGTGCCAGCAGTCTCGGGTCACCCCTCCACTTT
TRBV7-6	TRBJ2-1	-	-	CASSKTGGSSYNEQFF	TGTGCCAGCAGCAAAACCGGGGGAAGCTCCTACAATGAGCAGTTCTTC
TRBV5-4	TRBJ1-2	TRBD1	-	CASSFGQGYGYTF	TGTGCCAGCAGCTTCGGACAGGGCTATGGCTACACCTTC
TRBV11-2	TRBJ1-2	-	-	CASSLDRGTYGYTF	TGTGCCAGCAGCTTAGATCGGGGGACCTATGGCTACACCTTC
TRBV30	TRBJ2-1	-	-	CACKITDKYNEQFF	TGTGCCTGCAAAATTACGGACAAGTACAATGAGCAGTTCTTC
TRBV28	TRBJ1-6	TRBD1	-	CASSLTTGNSPLHF	TGTGCCAGCAGTCTGACGACAGGGAATTCACCCCTCCACTTT
TRBV7-9	TRBJ2-5	-	-	CASSREPPGETQYF	TGTGCCAGCAGCCGCGAGCCTCCCGGGGAGACCCAGTACTTC
TRBV7-9	TRBJ2-2	TRBD2	-	CASSLELAGFRTGELFF	TGTGCCAGCAGCTTAGAACTAGCGGGGTTCAGGACCGGGGAGCTGTTTTTT
TRBV27	TRBJ1-6	TRBD1	once	CASSLRGRNSPLHF	TGTGCCAGCAGTTTAAGGGGGCGTAATTCACCCCTCCACTTT
TRBV7-2	TRBJ2-5	-	-	CASSSSDYRGETQYF	TGTGCCAGCAGCTCCTCAGACTACAGAGGAGAGACCCAGTACTTC